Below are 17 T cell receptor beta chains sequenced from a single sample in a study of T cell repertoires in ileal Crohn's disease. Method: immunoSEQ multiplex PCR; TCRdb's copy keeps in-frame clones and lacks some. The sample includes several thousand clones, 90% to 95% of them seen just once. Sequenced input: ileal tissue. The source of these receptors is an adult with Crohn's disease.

CDR3 sequence: CASSYSSAGASYEQYF. CDR3 sequence (DNA): TGTGCCAGCAGTTACTCTTCGGCAGGGGCTTCCTACGAGCAGTACTTC. The chain carries TRBV6-5 and TRBJ2-7; tentative D call: TRBD1 (6 bases). Deletions cut 0 bases from V and 1 base from J, with 13 bases between. CDR3 length equals 16 residues. CDR1 and CDR2 (germline): MNHEY, SVGAGI.

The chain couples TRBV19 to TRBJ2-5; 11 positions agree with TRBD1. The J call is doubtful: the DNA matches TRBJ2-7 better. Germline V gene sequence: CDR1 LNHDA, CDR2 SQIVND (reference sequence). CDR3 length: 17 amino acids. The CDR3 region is CASSIGPGQGGFYEQYF. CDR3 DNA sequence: TGTGCCAGTAGTATAGGGCCGGGACAGGGGGGCTTCTACGAGCAGTACTTC.

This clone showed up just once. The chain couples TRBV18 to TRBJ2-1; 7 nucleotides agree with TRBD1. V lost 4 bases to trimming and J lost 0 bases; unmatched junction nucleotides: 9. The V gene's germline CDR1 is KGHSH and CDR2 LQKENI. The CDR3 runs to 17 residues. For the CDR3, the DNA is TGTGCCAGCTCACTATTAACAGGGGATAGCTCCTACAATGAGCAGTTCTTC. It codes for CASSLLTGDSSYNEQFF. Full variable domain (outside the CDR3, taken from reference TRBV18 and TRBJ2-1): NAGVMQNPRHLVRRRGQEARLRCSPMKGHSHVYWYRQLPEEGLKFMVYLQKENIIDESGMPKERFSAEFPKEGPSILRIQQVVRGDSAAYFCASSLLTGDSSYNEQFFGPGTRLTVL.

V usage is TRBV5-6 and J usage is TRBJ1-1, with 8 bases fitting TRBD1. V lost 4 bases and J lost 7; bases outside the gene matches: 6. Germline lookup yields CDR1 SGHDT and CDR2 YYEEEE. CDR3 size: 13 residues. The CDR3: CASSPTGDGEAFF. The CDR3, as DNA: TGTGCCAGCAGCCCGACAGGGGACGGTGAAGCTTTCTTT. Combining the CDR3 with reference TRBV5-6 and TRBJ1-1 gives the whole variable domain DAGVTQSPTHLIKTRGQQVTLRCSPKSGHDTVSWYQQALGQGPQFIFQYYEEEERQRGNFPDRFSGHQFPNYSSELNVNALLLGDSALYLCASSPTGDGEAFFGQGTRLTVV.

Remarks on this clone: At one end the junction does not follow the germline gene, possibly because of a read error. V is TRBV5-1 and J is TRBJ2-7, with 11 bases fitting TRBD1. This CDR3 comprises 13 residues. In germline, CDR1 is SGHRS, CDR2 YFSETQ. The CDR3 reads CASSFDGQGAYSF. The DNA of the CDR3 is TGCGCCAGCAGCTTCGATGGACAGGGGGCATATTCCTTC. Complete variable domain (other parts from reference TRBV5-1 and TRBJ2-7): KAGVTQTPRYLIKTRGQQVTLSCSPISGHRSVSWYQQTPGQGLQFLFEYFSETQRNKGNFPGRFSGRQFSNSRSEMNVSTLELGDSALYLCASSFDGQGAYSFGPGTRLTVT.

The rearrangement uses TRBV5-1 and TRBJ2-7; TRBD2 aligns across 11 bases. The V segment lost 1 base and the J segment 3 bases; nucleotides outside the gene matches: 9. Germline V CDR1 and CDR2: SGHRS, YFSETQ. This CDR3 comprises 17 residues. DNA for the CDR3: TGCGCCAGCAGCTTGCGCATCGGGACTAGCGGAAACTACGAGCAGTACTTC. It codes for CASSLRIGTSGNYEQYF.

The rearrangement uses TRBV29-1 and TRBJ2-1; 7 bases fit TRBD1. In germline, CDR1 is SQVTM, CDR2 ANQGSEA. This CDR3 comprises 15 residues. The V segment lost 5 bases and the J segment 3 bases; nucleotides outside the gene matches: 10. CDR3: CSVIFRDSFYNEQFF. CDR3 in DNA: TGCAGCGTTATTTTCCGGGACAGCTTCTACAATGAGCAGTTCTTC.

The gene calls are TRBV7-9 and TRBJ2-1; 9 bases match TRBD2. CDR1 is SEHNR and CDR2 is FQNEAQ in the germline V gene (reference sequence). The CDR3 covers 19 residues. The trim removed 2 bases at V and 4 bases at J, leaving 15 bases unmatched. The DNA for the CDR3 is TGTGCCAGCAGCTTACAGTTCTATACACTTAGCGGGGGATACAATGAGCAGTTCTTC. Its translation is CASSLQFYTLSGGYNEQFF.

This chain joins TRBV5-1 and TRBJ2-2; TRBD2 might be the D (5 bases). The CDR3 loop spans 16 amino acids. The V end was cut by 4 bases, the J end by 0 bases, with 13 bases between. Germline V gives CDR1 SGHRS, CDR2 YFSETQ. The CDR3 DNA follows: TGCGCCAGCAGCCCCGCGGGCGCACCGAACACCGGGGAGCTGTTTTTT. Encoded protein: CASSPAGAPNTGELFF.

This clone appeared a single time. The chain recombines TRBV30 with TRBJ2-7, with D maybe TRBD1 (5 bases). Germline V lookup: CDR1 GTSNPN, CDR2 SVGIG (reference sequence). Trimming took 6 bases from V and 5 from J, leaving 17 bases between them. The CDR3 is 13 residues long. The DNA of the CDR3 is TGTGCCTGCAGGGAAGGGATCCCCCACGAGCAGTACTTC. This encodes CACREGIPHEQYF.

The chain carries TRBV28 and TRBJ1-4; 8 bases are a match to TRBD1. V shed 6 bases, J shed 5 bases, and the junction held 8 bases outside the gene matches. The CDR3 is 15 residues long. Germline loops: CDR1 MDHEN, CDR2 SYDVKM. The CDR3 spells CASSKDRVLNEKLFF. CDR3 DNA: TGTGCCAGCAGCAAGGACAGGGTGTTAAATGAAAAACTGTTTTTT.

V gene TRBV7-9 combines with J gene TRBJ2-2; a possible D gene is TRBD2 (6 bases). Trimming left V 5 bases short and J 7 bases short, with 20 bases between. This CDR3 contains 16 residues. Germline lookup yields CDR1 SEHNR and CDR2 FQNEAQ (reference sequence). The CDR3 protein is CASSPPYGVGGGELFF. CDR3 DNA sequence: TGTGCCAGCAGCCCGCCGTACGGAGTGGGGGGCGGGGAGCTGTTTTTT.

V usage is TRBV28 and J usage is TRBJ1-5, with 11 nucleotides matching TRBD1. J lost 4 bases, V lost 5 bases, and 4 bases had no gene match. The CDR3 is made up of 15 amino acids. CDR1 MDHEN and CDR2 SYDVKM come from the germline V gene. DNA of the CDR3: TGTGCCAGCAGTAGGGGACAGGGGGATAATCAGCCCCAGCATTTT. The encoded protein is CASSRGQGDNQPQHF.

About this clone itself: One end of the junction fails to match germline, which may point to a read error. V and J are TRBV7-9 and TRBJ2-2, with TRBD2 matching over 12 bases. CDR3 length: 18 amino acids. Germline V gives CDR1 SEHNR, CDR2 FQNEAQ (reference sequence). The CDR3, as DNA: TGTGCCAGCACCTTACCGGGACTAGCGGGCACAAACACCGGGGAGCTGTTTTTT. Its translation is CASTLPGLAGTNTGELFF.

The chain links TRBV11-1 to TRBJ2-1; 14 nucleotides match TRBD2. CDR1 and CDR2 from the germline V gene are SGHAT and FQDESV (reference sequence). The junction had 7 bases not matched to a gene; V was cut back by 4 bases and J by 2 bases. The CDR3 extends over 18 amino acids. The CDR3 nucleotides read TGTGCCAGCAGCTCGGGACTAGCGGGAGTAGTGGCCTACAATGAGCAGTTCTTC. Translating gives CASSSGLAGVVAYNEQFF.

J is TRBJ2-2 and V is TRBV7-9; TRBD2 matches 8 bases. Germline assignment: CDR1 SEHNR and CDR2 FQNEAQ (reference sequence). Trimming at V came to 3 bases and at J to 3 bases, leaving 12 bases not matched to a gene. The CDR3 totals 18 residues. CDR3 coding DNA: TGTGCCAGCAGCTTCGGGTTTACAGGACTAGCAGACACCGGGGAGCTGTTTTTT. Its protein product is CASSFGFTGLADTGELFF.

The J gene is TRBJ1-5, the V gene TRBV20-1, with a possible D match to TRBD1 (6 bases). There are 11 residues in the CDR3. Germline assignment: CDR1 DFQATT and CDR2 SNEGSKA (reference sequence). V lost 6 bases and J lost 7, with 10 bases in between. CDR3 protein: CSAMDSQPQHF. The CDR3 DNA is TGCAGTGCCATGGACAGCCAGCCCCAGCATTTT.